The text below deals with one T cell receptor beta chain. Its target is unknown. This sample stems from a study of cytotoxic CD8 clonotypes in ibrutinib-treated CLL. Across the study: Responses comprised about 25 partial and 2 complete; at median approximately 68 months, 14 remained remitted and approximately twelve progressed. Whole-study results and caveats: At the start, clonality exceeded age-matched healthy donors and followed circulating CD8+ T-cell counts.

Trimming stripped 5 bases from V and 3 bases from J, with 12 bases between. The CDR3 is 14 amino acids. CDR1 KGHSH and CDR2 LQKENI come from the germline V gene. Repertoires were generated with immunoSEQ multiplex PCR, while TCRdb's copy carries only in-frame clones and drops some. Found here are about 300,000 clones, under 70% of them singletons; the top ten hold roughly 6.8%. This material consisted of PBMCs, taken after 36 months of ibrutinib treatment. The sequence came from a human donor with chronic lymphocytic leukemia. The chain has TRBV18 and TRBJ2-3; possible D gene TRBD2, 6 bases. The CDR3 sequence is CASSERAQTDTQYF. In nucleotides, the CDR3 is TGTGCCAGCTCAGAGCGGGCCCAGACAGATACGCAGTATTTT.